This T cell receptor (beta chain) was sequenced for a study of blood T cell repertoires in COVID-19. Overall study context: Spain, Italy and the United States supplied samples that represented acute and convalescent COVID-19. In each case, the material was cDNA or gDNA derived from T cells, B-cell-depleted T cells, or PBMCs.

In the authors' workflow: The assay estimated nucleated cells by amplifying reference gene primers. Generated by immunoSEQ multiplex PCR, the TCRdb table keeps only in-frame clones and is missing some. V and J calls and clone size come straight from that table; D and trimming were deduced from the DNA. The sample has around 70,000 clones, around 82% seen once; the top ten hold under 7%. CDR3 length: 12 residues. V dropped 10 bases and J dropped 1 base, with 10 bases sitting between them. Per the germline V gene, CDR1 is MNHEY and CDR2 is SVGAGI. This clone was picked up one time. V and J are TRBV6-5 and TRBJ1-1; D gene unclear. The sequenced sample consisted of peripheral blood. The receptor was derived from a man aged 55-75 years with acute or convalescent COVID-19. CDR3 nucleotides: TGTGCCACCGAGGGAGCGAACACTGAAGCTTTCTTT. Encoded protein: CATEGANTEAFF.